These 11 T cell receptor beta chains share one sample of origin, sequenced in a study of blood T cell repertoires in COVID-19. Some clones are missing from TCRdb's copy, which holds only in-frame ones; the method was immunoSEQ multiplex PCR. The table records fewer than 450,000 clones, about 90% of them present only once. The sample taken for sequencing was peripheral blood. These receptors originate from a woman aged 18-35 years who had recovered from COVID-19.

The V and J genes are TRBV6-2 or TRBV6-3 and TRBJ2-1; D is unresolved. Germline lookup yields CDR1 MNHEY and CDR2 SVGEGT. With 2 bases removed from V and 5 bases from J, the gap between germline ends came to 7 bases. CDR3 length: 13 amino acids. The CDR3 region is CASSYSLDNEQFF. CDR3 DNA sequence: TGTGCCAGCAGTTACAGCCTAGACAATGAGCAGTTCTTC.

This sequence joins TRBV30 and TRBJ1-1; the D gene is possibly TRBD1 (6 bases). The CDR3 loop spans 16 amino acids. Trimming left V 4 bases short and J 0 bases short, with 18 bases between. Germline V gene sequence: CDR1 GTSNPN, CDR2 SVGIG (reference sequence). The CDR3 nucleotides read TGTGCCTGGAAGCAAAGGTACAGGGCCATGAACACTGAAGCTTTCTTT. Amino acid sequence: CAWKQRYRAMNTEAFF.

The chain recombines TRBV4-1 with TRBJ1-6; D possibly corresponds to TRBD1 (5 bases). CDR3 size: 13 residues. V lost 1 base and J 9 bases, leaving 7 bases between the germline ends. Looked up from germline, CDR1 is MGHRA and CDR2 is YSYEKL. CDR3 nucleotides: TGCGCCAGCAGCCAAGGGGGGGGTTCACCCCTCCACTTT. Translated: CASSQGGGSPLHF.

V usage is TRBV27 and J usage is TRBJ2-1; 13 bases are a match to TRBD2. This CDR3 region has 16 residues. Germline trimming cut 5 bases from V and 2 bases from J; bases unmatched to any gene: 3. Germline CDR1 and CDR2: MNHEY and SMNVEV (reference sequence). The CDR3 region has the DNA TGTGCCAGCAGTACCGGGACTAGCGGGGCCTACAATGAGCAGTTCTTC. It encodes CASSTGTSGAYNEQFF.

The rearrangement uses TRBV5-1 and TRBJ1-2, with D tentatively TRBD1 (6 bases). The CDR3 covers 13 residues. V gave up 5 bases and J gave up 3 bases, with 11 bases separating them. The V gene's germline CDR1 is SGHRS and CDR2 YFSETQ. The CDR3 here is CASRTQGHYGYTF. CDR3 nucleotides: TGCGCCAGCAGAACTCAGGGGCACTATGGCTACACCTTC. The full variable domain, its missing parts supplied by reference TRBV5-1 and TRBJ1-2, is KAGVTQTPRYLIKTRGQQVTLSCSPISGHRSVSWYQQTPGQGLQFLFEYFSETQRNKGNFPGRFSGRQFSNSRSEMNVSTLELGDSALYLCASRTQGHYGYTFGSGTRLTVV.

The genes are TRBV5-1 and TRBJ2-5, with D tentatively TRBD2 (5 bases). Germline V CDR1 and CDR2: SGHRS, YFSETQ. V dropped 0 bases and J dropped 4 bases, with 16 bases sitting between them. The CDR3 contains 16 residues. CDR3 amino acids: CASSLGGYRLPETQYF. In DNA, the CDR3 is TGCGCCAGCAGCTTGGGGGGTTACAGACTACCAGAGACCCAGTACTTC.

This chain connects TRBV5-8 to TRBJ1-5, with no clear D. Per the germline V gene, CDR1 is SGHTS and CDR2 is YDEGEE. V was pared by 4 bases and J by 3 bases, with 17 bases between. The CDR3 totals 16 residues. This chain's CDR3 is CASSPWAGTSNQPQHF. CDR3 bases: TGTGCCAGCAGCCCCTGGGCAGGAACTTCCAATCAGCCCCAGCATTTT.

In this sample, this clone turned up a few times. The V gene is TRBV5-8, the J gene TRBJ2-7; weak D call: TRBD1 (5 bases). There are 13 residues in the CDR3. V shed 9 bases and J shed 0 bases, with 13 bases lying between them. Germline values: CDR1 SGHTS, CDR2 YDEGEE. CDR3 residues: CATDDRHSYEQYV. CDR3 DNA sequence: TGTGCCACCGATGACAGACACTCCTACGAGCAGTACGTC.

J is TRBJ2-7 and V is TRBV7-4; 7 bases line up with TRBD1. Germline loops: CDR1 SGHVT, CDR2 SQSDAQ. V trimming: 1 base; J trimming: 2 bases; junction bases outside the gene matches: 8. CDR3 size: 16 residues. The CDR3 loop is CASSLDEGAPPYEQYV. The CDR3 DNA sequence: TGTGCCAGCAGCTTAGACGAGGGGGCGCCACCCTACGAGCAGTACGTC.

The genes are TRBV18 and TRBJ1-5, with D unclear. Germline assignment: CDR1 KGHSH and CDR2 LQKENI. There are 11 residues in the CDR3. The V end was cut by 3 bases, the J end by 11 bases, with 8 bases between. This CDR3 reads CASSPGSTQHF. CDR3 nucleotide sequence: TGTGCCAGCTCACCTGGCTCGACCCAGCATTTT.

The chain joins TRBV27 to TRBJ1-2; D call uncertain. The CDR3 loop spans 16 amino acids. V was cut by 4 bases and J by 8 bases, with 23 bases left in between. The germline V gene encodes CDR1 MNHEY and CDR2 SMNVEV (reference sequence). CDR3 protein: CASSSPTGREGLGYTF. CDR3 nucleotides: TGTGCCAGCAGTTCCCCCACCGGGAGAGAGGGCCTAGGCTACACCTTC.